Below are 17 T cell receptor beta chains sequenced from a single sample in a study of blood T cell repertoires in COVID-19. Measured with immunoSEQ multiplex PCR; TCRdb has only the in-frame clones, and not every one. The repertoire includes 70,000 to 75,000 clones, more than 80% of them detected once, and approximately 22% sits in the top ten. The sample taken for sequencing was peripheral blood. The receptors were sampled from a woman between 70 and 85 years old with acute or convalescent COVID-19.

The chain carries TRBV7-2 and TRBJ1-6; a possible D gene is TRBD1 (5 bases). Germline CDR1 SGHTA, CDR2 FQGNSA. CDR3 size: 13 residues. Trimming took off 7 bases at V and 8 bases at J, with 12 bases between the two ends. The CDR3 DNA reads as TGTGCCAGCATAGGTCAGGGTGATTCACCCCTCCACTTT. This codes for CASIGQGDSPLHF.

This clone was seen only once. The chain employs TRBV4-1 and TRBJ2-3; 12 nucleotides agree with TRBD2. The germline gives CDR1 MGHRA, CDR2 YSYEKL. CDR3 length: 17 amino acids. Trimming at V came to 4 bases and at J to 1 base, leaving 6 bases not matched to a gene. This CDR3 reads CASSRRLAGEGTDTQYF. The CDR3 coding sequence is TGCGCCAGCAGCCGTAGACTAGCGGGAGAGGGCACAGATACGCAGTATTTT.

Remarks on this clone: The junction does not match germline at one end; this may be a read error. The CDR3: CASSLRQGSSYEQYF. CDR3 sequence (DNA): TGTGCTAGCAGCTTACGGCAGGGATCCTCCTACGAGCAGTACTTC. The rearrangement uses TRBV7-7 and TRBJ2-7; D is perhaps TRBD1 (5 bases). CDR3 length equals 15 residues. The germline V gene has CDR1 SSHAT and CDR2 FNYEAQ (reference sequence).

The CDR3 region is CASSLGVRARGSPLHF. In DNA form, the CDR3 reads TGTGCCAGCAGTTTAGGTGTCCGGGCGCGGGGGTCACCCCTCCACTTT. This chain joins TRBV28 and TRBJ1-6; tentatively, D is TRBD1 (5 bases). V dropped 2 bases and J dropped 10 bases, with 18 bases sitting between them. This CDR3 comprises 16 residues. From germline, CDR1 is MDHEN and CDR2 SYDVKM.

The V and J genes are TRBV4-1 and TRBJ2-7, with 8 bases matching TRBD1. Germline V gene data show CDR1 as MGHRA and CDR2 as YSYEKL. The CDR3 length is 18 residues. The ends lost 0 bases at V and 3 bases at J; junction bases unmatched: 13. CDR3 nucleotide sequence: TGCGCCAGCAGCCAAGAGCCCGGGACAGGTTTGGTGAACTACGAGCAGTACTTC. The encoded protein is CASSQEPGTGLVNYEQYF.

In this sample, this clone turned up a few times. This sequence joins TRBV7-9 and TRBJ2-7, with 12 bases aligning to TRBD2. This CDR3 is built from 14 residues. V lost 8 bases and J lost 6; bases outside the gene matches: 8. CDR1 and CDR2 from the germline V gene are SEHNR and FQNEAQ (reference sequence). CDR3 nucleotides: TGTGCCAGCGGTGGACTAGCGGGGCCTCCCGAGCAGTACTTC. Its translation: CASGGLAGPPEQYF.

This clone was detected only once. CDR3 nucleotides: TGTGCCAGCAGCCCCAGGCGGAGGGGGCCGGCAACTAATGAAAAACTGTTTTTT. This translates into CASSPRRRGPATNEKLFF. The chain employs TRBV7-9 and TRBJ1-4; 7 bases are shared with TRBD1. There are 18 residues in the CDR3. Germline assignment: CDR1 SEHNR and CDR2 FQNEAQ (reference sequence). V shed 5 bases, J shed 0 bases, and the junction held 12 bases outside the gene matches.

This sequence joins TRBV27 and TRBJ2-3; the D is unclear. This CDR3 has 13 residues. The V gene lost 5 bases and the J gene lost 0 bases, with 6 bases spanning the gap. Germline V lookup: CDR1 MNHEY, CDR2 SMNVEV (reference sequence). In DNA, the CDR3 is TGTGCCAGCAGTCCCCTTAGCACAGATACGCAGTATTTT. Translation: CASSPLSTDTQYF.

The chain has TRBV19 and TRBJ1-4, with 7 bases identical to TRBD1. Germline CDR1 LNHDA, CDR2 SQIVND (reference sequence). Trimming removed 10 bases from V and 6 bases from J; junction bases left unmatched: 11. The CDR3 consists of 14 residues. The CDR3 sequence: CATSPQGVDEKLFF. The CDR3 DNA is TGTGCCACCTCCCCCCAGGGGGTAGATGAAAAACTGTTTTTT.

The chain combines TRBV28 with TRBJ2-1, with D maybe TRBD1 (6 bases). The CDR3 is made up of 14 amino acids. V was shortened by 7 bases and J by 0 bases, with 10 bases between the two germline ends. Germline-derived CDR1 and CDR2 are MDHEN and SYDVKM. The CDR3 coding sequence is TGTGCCAGCATCAAGGACAGCTCCTACAATGAGCAGTTCTTC. Translated, it gives CASIKDSSYNEQFF.

The CDR3: CARSSRGGLTEWYMNTEAFF. For the CDR3, the DNA is TGTGCCAGAAGCTCCCGAGGCGGTCTTACGGAGTGGTATATGAACACTGAAGCTTTCTTT. V and J are TRBV5-3 and TRBJ1-1; no clear D gene. TRBV5-3 is marked as an open reading frame, function uncertain. Trimming left V 3 bases short and J 0 bases short, with 27 bases between. The CDR3 has 20 residues.

The V call is TRBV4-1, the J call TRBJ1-3; 9 positions agree with TRBD1. Germline V CDR1 and CDR2: MGHRA, YSYEKL. The CDR3 runs to 20 residues. J was trimmed by 0 bases and V by 2 bases; bases with no gene match: 14. The CDR3 DNA sequence: TGCGCCAGCAGCCAACCCCTTAGGACAGGGGCCTCCCGCTCTGGAAACACCATATATTTT. Its translation is CASSQPLRTGASRSGNTIYF.

The chain links TRBV10-2 to TRBJ2-1; 13 bases map to TRBD2. The ends lost 7 bases at V and 4 bases at J; junction bases unmatched: 1. This CDR3 contains 14 residues. Germline CDR1 and CDR2: WSHSY and SAAADI. In DNA form, the CDR3 reads TGCGCCAGCAAGACTAGCGGGGGGTACAATGAGCAGTTCTTC. Its protein is CASKTSGGYNEQFF.

This chain links TRBV5-1 with TRBJ2-1; D may be TRBD1 (6 bases). CDR3 length: 13 residues. Germline CDR1 reads SGHRS; CDR2 reads YFSETQ. V dropped 2 bases and J dropped 10 bases, with 13 bases sitting between them. The CDR3 coding sequence is TGCGCCAGCAGCTTCAGGGGTTCCTTAGAGCAGTTCTTC. Its protein is CASSFRGSLEQFF.

V gene TRBV5-1 combines with J gene TRBJ2-7, with TRBD1 identical over 8 bases. The CDR3 loop spans 15 amino acids. V lost 5 bases and J lost 6; bases outside the gene matches: 13. Germline loops: CDR1 SGHRS, CDR2 YFSETQ. The CDR3 DNA reads as TGCGCCAGCAGTACAGGACGACAGGGGTTTGGCGAGCAGTACTTC. Its protein is CASSTGRQGFGEQYF.

This clone was picked up a small number of times. The V call is TRBV7-2, the J call TRBJ1-5; D is ambiguous. Per germline, CDR1 SGHTA and CDR2 FQGNSA. The CDR3 length is 13 residues. V lost 5 bases and J 2 bases, leaving 7 bases between the germline ends. The chain's CDR3 is CASSPQRNQPQHF. The DNA of the CDR3 is TGTGCCAGCAGCCCACAGCGCAATCAGCCCCAGCATTTT.

This clone was detected only a few times. The chain is built from TRBV5-1 and TRBJ1-2; D gene ambiguous. V lost 4 bases and J lost 5, with 21 bases in between. Germline V gene lookup returns CDR1 SGHRS and CDR2 YFSETQ. The CDR3 contains 16 residues. The CDR3 DNA reads TGCGCCAGCAGCACGGGAACCCCGTCGGCTTTTTATGGCTACACCTTC. Protein sequence: CASSTGTPSAFYGYTF.